This T cell receptor (beta chain) was captured by sequencing in a study of tissue T cells after allogeneic stem cell transplantation. Study-level results: Shared clones across patients were few; motif clustering revealed tissue-specific shared signatures.

To note about this clone: Antigen specificity is unknown. Here the gene names and germline are mouse. The read ends 1 residue early relative to the CDR3; the germline J gene fills the gap.

Assay: immunoSEQ multiplex PCR; the TCRdb copy retains only in-frame clones and omits some. The table records 5,500 to 7,500 clones, approximately 44% of them present only once. Time point given: mouse harvest day 7 after allogeneic transplant. Tail vein injection delivered 10^7 T-cell-depleted bone marrow cells and 10^6 splenic CD5+ T cells. This CDR3 comprises 15 residues. Looked up from germline, CDR1 is SGHLS and CDR2 is HYDKME. Trimming took 0 bases from V and 0 from J; bases not matched to a gene: 2. This TCR came from a female BALB/c mouse given C57BL/6 T cells with graft-versus-host disease after an allogeneic hematopoietic cell transplant. Sequenced input: lymph node tissue. The chain uses TRBV12-2 and TRBJ2-7, with 9 bases aligning to TRBD2. The CDR3 reads CASSLGLGLSYEQYF. The covered CDR3 bases are TGTGCCAGCTCTCTCGGACTGGGGCTCTCCTATGAACAGTAC.